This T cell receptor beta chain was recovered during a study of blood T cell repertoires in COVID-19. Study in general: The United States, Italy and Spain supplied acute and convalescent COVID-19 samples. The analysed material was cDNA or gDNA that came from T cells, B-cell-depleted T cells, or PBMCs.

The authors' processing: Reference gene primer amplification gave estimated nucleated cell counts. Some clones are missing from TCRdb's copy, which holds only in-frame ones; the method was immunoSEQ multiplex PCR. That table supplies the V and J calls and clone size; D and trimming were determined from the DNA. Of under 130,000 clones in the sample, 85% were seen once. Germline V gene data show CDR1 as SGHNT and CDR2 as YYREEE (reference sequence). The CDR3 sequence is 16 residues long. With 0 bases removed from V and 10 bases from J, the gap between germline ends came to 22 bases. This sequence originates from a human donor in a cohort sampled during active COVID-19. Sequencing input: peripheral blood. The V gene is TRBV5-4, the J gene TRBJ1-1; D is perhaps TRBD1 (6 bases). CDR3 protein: CASSLAPLDRPGLAFF. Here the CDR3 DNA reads TGTGCCAGCAGCTTGGCCCCACTAGACAGGCCAGGTCTAGCTTTCTTT.